The T cell receptor (beta chain) described here comes from a study of pediatric ulcerative colitis. Regarding the study as a whole: No controls had the two rectal clonotypes shared by ulcerative colitis patients. Acute severe colitis showed lower rectal diversity from clonal expansions.

The data were produced by immunoSEQ multiplex PCR, yet TCRdb's version contains in-frame clones alone and is incomplete. Of 65,000 or so clones in the sample, 70% to 90% are singletons; the top ten hold roughly 3%. The CDR3 is made up of 16 amino acids. Between the trimmed V and J ends, which lost 9 bases and 6 bases, there was a span of 26 bases. Germline V gene sequence: CDR1 LNHNV, CDR2 YYDKDF (reference sequence). This clone was observed a handful of times. Its target is unknown. Source material: blood. This receptor was identified in a boy under 18 with severe ulcerative colitis. The chain carries TRBV15 and TRBJ1-2; unclear D gene. The CDR3 region is CATAEGTRIPTDGYTF. CDR3 nucleotide sequence: TGTGCCACTGCTGAGGGCACCAGGATCCCGACGGATGGCTACACCTTC.